These 5 T cell receptor beta chains were all obtained from the same sample, sequenced in a study of T cells in women clearing cervical HPV infection. Here immunoSEQ multiplex PCR was the method, and the copy in TCRdb shows in-frame clones only, minus some. The table for this sample gives 48,000 or so clones. What was sequenced was blood buffy coat. These receptors were taken from a woman between 18 and 70 years old with a cervical HPV16 infection that either progressed to CIN3+ or cleared (not recorded which).

With regard to this clone: The read comes to an end 3 residues before the CDR3 does, leaving the germline J gene to fill in the end. The genes are TRBV20-1 and TRBJ2-4, with 8 bases lining up with TRBD1. Per the germline V gene, CDR1 is DFQATT and CDR2 is SNEGSKA (reference sequence). The CDR3 has 15 residues. Germline trimming cut 6 bases from V and 5 bases from J; bases unmatched to any gene: 12. CDR3 region: CSAPARDRRQNIQYF. The DNA read from the CDR3 is TGCAGTGCCCCTGCCCGGGACAGGAGACAAAACATT.

The CDR3 reads CSAVDSSNEKLFF. CDR3 DNA (partial): TGCAGTGCGGTGGACAGCTCTAATGAAAAA. This sequence joins TRBV20-1 and TRBJ1-4, with D possibly TRBD1 on 6 matching bases. The read ends 3 residues shy of where the CDR3 ends; the end is completed using the germline J gene. The length of the CDR3 is 13 residues. Trimming left V 6 bases short and J 3 bases short, with 11 bases between. Germline loops: CDR1 DFQATT, CDR2 SNEGSKA (reference sequence).

Comments on this clone: From the germline J gene comes the end of the CDR3, since the read stops 3 residues before it. The rearrangement joins TRBV20-1 to TRBJ2-5, with 14 bases aligning to TRBD2. The CDR3 extends over 18 amino acids. Trimming cost V 1 base and J 0 bases; bases outside gene matches: 7. Germline CDR1 is DFQATT and CDR2 is SNEGSKA (reference sequence). The CDR3 DNA, read in part, is TGCAGTGCTAGAGTGGGACTAGCGGGAGCTATAAACCAAGAGACC. As protein: CSARVGLAGAINQET. The whole CDR3 reads CSARVGLAGAINQETQYF.

Concerning this clone: The DNA ends 3 residues before the CDR3 does, and the rest of the CDR3 is filled in from the germline J gene. V and J are TRBV18 and TRBJ1-4; D call uncertain. Deletions cut 5 bases from V and 6 bases from J, with 16 bases between. The length of the CDR3 is 15 residues. CDR1 is KGHSH, CDR2 LQKENI, per germline. Incomplete CDR3 DNA: TGTGCCAGCTCAGAGTCCGGGGAGTGGCATGAAAAA. This encodes CASSESGEWHEK. The whole CDR3 sequence reads CASSESGEWHEKLFF.

Of note for this clone: The CDR3 extends 3 residues past the end of the read, so its final part is completed from the germline J gene. The V call is TRBV6-1, the J call TRBJ1-5; D call uncertain. V lost 4 bases to trimming and J lost 5 bases, with 9 bases between them. This CDR3 is 13 amino acids long. Per germline, CDR1 MNHNS and CDR2 SASEGT. CDR3 in amino acids: CASSVRGYQPQHF. CDR3 bases read: TGTGCCAGCAGTGTCCGGGGTTATCAGCCC.